One and the same sample provided the 10 T cell receptor beta chains below, sequenced in a study of identical twins. TCRdb passed the 5' RACE reads through MiXCR, listing each CDR3 protein once. Here the sample spans about 490,000 distinct CDR3 sequences, roughly 15% being singletons. The sample also formed part of further work on yellow fever vaccine responses in identical twins.

The material sequenced was CD4+ T cells sorted from blood. The receptors stem from a woman between 18 and 29 years old in good health.

This clonotype came up a few times. The chain employs TRBV20-1 and TRBJ1-6, with D unresolved. Germline V gene sequence: CDR1 DFQATT, CDR2 SNEGSKA (reference sequence). The CDR3 spans 14 residues. V gave up 5 bases and J gave up 6 bases, with 14 bases separating them. The CDR3 region is CSAQPVRSNSPLHF. CDR3 DNA: TGCAGTGCTCAGCCGGTGCGGTCTAATTCACCCCTCCACTTT.

The chain uses TRBV4-1 and TRBJ1-6; D gene unclear. CDR1 and CDR2 from the germline V gene are MGHRA and YSYEKL. Trimming left V 0 bases short and J 7 bases short, with 16 bases between. CDR3 length: 17 residues. The CDR3 sequence is CASSQDPYGPPNSPLHF. The CDR3 DNA follows: TGCGCCAGCAGCCAAGATCCATATGGACCGCCGAATTCACCCCTCCACTTT.

The rearrangement links TRBV5-1 to TRBJ2-1; D uncertain. CDR3 length: 15 amino acids. Germline CDR1 is SGHRS and CDR2 is YFSETQ. Trimming removed 0 bases from V and 8 bases from J, with 15 bases in between. CDR3 in amino acids: CASSLEPRLGDEQFF. The CDR3 DNA follows: TGCGCCAGCAGCTTGGAGCCCCGTTTGGGCGATGAGCAGTTCTTC.

V usage is TRBV10-3 and J usage is TRBJ1-5; 7 bases agree with TRBD1. V dropped 11 bases and J dropped 1; count of bases not matched to a gene: 14. This CDR3 spans 16 amino acids. Germline V gene lookup returns CDR1 ENHRY and CDR2 SYGVKD. CDR3 sequence: CAPKRREDRSNQPQHF. The CDR3 DNA follows: TGTGCCCCCAAGAGGAGAGAGGACAGGAGCAATCAGCCCCAGCATTTT.

In this sample, this clonotype turned up a few times. The rearrangement joins TRBV20-1 to TRBJ2-7; D is perhaps TRBD2 (5 bases). The CDR3 has 13 residues. V was shortened by 1 base and J by 7 bases, with 14 bases between the two germline ends. CDR1 DFQATT and CDR2 SNEGSKA come from the germline V gene (reference sequence). DNA for the CDR3: TGCAGTGCTAGAGGACAACCTTCGGGGGAGCAGTACGTC. Translation: CSARGQPSGEQYV.

This clonotype was seen at least ten times. CDR3 nucleotide sequence: TGTGCCATCAGCGGGACAGGGAACACTGAAGCTTTCTTT. Its protein is CAISGTGNTEAFF. The rearrangement links TRBV10-3 to TRBJ1-1; the match to TRBD1 covers 8 bases. This CDR3 has 13 amino acids. V was clipped by 6 bases and J by 1 base; unmatched bases: 1. Germline V gene sequence: CDR1 ENHRY, CDR2 SYGVKD.

The table lists this clonotype with many counts. V and J are TRBV6-1 and TRBJ1-1; D may be TRBD1 (5 bases). Germline V lookup: CDR1 MNHNS, CDR2 SASEGT. The CDR3 totals 14 residues. Trimming removed 7 bases at V and 0 bases at J, with 12 bases between. CDR3 sequence (DNA): TGTGCCAGCACGGAAGGGACGATGAACACTGAAGCTTTCTTT. It translates to CASTEGTMNTEAFF.

This chain uses TRBV9 with TRBJ2-1, with a possible D match to TRBD2 (7 bases). Trimming removed 2 bases at V and 5 bases at J, with 14 bases between. Germline V gene sequence: CDR1 SGDLS, CDR2 YYNGEE. CDR3 length equals 15 residues. The CDR3 reads CASSVEAGANNEQFF. CDR3 bases: TGTGCCAGCAGCGTGGAGGCGGGGGCCAACAATGAGCAGTTCTTC.

This clonotype was picked up many times. This rearrangement joins TRBV12-3 or TRBV12-4 to TRBJ2-3; the D gene is possibly TRBD2 (5 bases). The CDR3 runs to 15 residues. V gave up 5 bases and J gave up 1 base, with 13 bases separating them. Here the CDR3 DNA reads TGTGCCAGCAGTCCGCCCGCACTAGGCACAGATACGCAGTATTTT. Residues: CASSPPALGTDTQYF.

This clonotype appeared a few times. This sequence joins TRBV4-2 and TRBJ2-2; D is possibly TRBD2 (5 bases). The CDR3 covers 17 residues. V shed 0 bases and J shed 1 base, with 12 bases lying between them. The germline V gene has CDR1 LGHNA and CDR2 YNFKEQ. The chain's CDR3 is CASSQERAERNTGELFF. CDR3 DNA: TGTGCCAGCAGCCAAGAGAGAGCGGAGCGGAACACCGGGGAGCTGTTTTTT.